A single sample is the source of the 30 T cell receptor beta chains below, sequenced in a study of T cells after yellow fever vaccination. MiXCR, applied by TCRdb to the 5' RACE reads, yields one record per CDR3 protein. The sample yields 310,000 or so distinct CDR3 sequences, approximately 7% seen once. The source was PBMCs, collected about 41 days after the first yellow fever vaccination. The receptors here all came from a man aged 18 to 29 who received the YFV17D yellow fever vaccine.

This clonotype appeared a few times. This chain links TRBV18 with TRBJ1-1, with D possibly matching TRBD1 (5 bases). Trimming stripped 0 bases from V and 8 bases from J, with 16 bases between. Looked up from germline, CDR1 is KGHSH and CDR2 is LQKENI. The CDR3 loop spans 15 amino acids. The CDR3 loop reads CASSPPGRGTLEAFF. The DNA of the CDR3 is TGTGCCAGCTCACCACCGGGACGAGGAACACTCGAAGCTTTCTTT.

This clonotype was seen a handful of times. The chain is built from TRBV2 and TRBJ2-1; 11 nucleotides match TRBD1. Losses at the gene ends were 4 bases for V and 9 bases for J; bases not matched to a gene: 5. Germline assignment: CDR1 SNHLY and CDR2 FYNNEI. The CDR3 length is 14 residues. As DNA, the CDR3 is TGTGCCAGCAGTGTGGGACAGGGGGTAGGTGAGCAGTTCTTC. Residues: CASSVGQGVGEQFF.

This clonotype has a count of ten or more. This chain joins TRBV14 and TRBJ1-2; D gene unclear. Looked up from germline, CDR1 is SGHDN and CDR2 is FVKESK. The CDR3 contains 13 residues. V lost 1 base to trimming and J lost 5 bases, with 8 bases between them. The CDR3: CASSQGIGYGYTF. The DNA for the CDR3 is TGTGCCAGCAGCCAAGGTATCGGTTATGGCTACACCTTC. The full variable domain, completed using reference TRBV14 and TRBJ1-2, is EAGVTQFPSHSVIEKGQTVTLRCDPISGHDNLYWYRRVMGKEIKFLLHFVKESKQDESGMPNNRFLAERTGGTYSTLKVQPAELEDSGVYFCASSQGIGYGYTFGSGTRLTVV.

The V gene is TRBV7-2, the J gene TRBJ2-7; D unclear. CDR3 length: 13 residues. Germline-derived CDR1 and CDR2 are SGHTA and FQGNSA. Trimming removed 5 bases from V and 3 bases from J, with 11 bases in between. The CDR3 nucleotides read TGTGCCAGCAGCCTGGGTAGCTTCTACGAGCAGTACGTC. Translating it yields CASSLGSFYEQYV.

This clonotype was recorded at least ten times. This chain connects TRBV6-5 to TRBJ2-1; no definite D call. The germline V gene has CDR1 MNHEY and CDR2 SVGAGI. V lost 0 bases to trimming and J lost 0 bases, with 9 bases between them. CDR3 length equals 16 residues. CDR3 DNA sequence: TGTGCCAGCAGTTACTCTCCTAGAAGCTCCTACAATGAGCAGTTCTTC. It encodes CASSYSPRSSYNEQFF.

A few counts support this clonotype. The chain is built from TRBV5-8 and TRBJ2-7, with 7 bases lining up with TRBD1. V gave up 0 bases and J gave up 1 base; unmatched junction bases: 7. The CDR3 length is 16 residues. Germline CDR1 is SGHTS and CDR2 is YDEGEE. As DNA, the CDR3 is TGTGCCAGCAGCTTGGGTAGGGGACAGAGATCCTACGAGCAGTACTTC. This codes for CASSLGRGQRSYEQYF.

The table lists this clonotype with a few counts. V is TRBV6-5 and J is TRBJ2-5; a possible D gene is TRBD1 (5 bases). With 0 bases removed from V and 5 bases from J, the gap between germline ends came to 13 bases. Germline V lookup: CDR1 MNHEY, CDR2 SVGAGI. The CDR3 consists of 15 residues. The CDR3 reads CASSYSAGILETQYF. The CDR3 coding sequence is TGTGCCAGCAGTTACTCGGCAGGGATTCTCGAGACCCAGTACTTC.

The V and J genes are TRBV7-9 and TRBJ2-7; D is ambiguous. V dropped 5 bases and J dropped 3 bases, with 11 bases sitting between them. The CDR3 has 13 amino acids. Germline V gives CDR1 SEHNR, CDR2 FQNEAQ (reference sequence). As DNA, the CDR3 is TGTGCCAGCAGCCAACCCTACAGCTACGAGCAGTACGTC. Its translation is CASSQPYSYEQYV.

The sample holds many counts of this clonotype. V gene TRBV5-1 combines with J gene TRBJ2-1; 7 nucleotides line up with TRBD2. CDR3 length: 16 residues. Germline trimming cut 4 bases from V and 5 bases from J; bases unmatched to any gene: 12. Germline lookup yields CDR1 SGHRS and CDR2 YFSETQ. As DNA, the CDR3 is TGCGCCAGCAGCCCACCCGTAGCGGGCCATCACAATGAGCAGTTCTTC. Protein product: CASSPPVAGHHNEQFF.

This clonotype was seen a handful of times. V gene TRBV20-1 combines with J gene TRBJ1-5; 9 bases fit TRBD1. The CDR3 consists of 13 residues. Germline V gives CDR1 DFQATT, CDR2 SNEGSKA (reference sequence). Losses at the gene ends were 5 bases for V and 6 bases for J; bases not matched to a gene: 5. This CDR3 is CSASRQGGQPQHF. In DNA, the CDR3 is TGCAGTGCTTCCAGACAGGGGGGTCAGCCCCAGCATTTT.

Written as DNA, the CDR3 is TGCGCCAGCAGCCAAGGCTTTCAGAACACCGGGGAGCTGTTTTTT. Protein product: CASSQGFQNTGELFF. The genes are TRBV4-1 and TRBJ2-2; D is ambiguous. V was cut by 1 base and J by 1 base, with 7 bases left in between. Per germline, CDR1 MGHRA and CDR2 YSYEKL. This CDR3 has 15 amino acids.

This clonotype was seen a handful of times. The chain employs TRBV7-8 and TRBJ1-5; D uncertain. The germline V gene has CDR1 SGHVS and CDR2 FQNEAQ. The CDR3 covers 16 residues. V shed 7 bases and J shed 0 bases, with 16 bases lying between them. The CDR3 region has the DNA TGTGCCAGCACCAAGGCCGCGGGAGATAGCAATCAGCCCCAGCATTTT. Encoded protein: CASTKAAGDSNQPQHF.

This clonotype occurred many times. CDR3 in amino acids: CASSLVTGTSGNTIYF. The CDR3 bases are TGCGCCAGCAGCTTGGTTACAGGGACCTCTGGAAACACCATATATTTT. V usage is TRBV5-1 and J usage is TRBJ1-3; perhaps TRBD1 as D (6 bases). The CDR3 contains 16 residues. V gave up 0 bases and J gave up 0 bases, with 10 bases separating them. Per germline, CDR1 SGHRS and CDR2 YFSETQ. Based on the CDR3 plus reference TRBV5-1 and TRBJ1-3, the full variable domain is KAGVTQTPRYLIKTRGQQVTLSCSPISGHRSVSWYQQTPGQGLQFLFEYFSETQRNKGNFPGRFSGRQFSNSRSEMNVSTLELGDSALYLCASSLVTGTSGNTIYFGEGSWLTVV.

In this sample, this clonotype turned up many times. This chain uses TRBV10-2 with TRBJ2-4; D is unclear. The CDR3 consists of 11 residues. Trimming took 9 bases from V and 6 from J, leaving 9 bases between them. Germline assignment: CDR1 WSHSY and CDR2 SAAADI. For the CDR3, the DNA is TGCGCCAGTGAAGCGACAAACATTCAGTACTTC. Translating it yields CASEATNIQYF.

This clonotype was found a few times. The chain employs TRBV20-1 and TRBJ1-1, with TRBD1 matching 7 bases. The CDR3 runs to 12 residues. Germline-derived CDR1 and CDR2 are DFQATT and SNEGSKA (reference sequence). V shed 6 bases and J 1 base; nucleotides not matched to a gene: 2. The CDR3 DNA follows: TGCAGTGCCGACAGGGCGAACACTGAAGCTTTCTTT. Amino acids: CSADRANTEAFF.

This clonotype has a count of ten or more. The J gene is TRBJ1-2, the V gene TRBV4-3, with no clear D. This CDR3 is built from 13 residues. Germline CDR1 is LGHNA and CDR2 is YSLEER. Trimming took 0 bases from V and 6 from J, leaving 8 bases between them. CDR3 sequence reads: CASSQELEDGYTF. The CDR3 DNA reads TGCGCCAGCAGCCAAGAACTCGAAGATGGCTACACCTTC.

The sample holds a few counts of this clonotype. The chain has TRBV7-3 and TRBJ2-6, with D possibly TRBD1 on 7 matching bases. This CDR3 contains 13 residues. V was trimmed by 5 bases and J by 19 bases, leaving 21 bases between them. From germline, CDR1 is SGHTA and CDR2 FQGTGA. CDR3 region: CASSPNGGGQNTF. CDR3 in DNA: TGTGCCAGCAGCCCAAACGGAGGGGGACAGAATACTTTC.

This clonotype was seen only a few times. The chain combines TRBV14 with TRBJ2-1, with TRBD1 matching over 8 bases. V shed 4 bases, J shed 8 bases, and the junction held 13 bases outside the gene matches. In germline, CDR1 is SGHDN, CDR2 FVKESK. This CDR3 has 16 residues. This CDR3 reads CASSPPPGQVSHEQFF. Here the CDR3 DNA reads TGTGCCAGCAGCCCGCCACCGGGACAGGTGTCCCATGAGCAGTTCTTC. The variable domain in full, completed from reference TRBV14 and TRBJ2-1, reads EAGVTQFPSHSVIEKGQTVTLRCDPISGHDNLYWYRRVMGKEIKFLLHFVKESKQDESGMPNNRFLAERTGGTYSTLKVQPAELEDSGVYFCASSPPPGQVSHEQFFGPGTRLTVL.

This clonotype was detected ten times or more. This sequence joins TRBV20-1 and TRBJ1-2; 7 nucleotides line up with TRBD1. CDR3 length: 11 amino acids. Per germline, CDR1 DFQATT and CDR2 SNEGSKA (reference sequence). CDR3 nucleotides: TGCGTCCTTTGGGAGGGGGCTAGCTACACCTTC. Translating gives CVLWEGASYTF.

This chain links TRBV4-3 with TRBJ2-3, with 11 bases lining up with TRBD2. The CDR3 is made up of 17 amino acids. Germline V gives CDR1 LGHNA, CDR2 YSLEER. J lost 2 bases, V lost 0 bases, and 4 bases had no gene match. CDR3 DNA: TGCGCCAGCAGCCAAGAGTCGGGACTAGCGGCCACAGATACGCAGTATTTT. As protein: CASSQESGLAATDTQYF.

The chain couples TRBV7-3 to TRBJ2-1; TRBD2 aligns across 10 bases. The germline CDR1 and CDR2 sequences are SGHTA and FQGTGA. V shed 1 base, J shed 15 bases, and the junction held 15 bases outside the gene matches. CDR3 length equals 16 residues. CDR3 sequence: CASSLNSPLAGAQWFF. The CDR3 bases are TGTGCCAGCAGCTTAAATTCGCCTCTAGCGGGGGCCCAGTGGTTCTTC.

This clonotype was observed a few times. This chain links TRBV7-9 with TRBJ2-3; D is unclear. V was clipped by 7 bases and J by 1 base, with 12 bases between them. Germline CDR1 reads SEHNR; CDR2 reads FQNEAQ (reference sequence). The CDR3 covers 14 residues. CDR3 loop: CASTPAAGTDTQYF. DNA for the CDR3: TGTGCCAGCACTCCGGCCGCGGGCACAGATACGCAGTATTTT.

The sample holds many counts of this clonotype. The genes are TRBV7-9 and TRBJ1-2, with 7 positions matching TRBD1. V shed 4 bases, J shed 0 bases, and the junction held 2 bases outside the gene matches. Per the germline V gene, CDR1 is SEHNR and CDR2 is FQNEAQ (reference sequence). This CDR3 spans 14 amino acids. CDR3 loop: CASSSGQTNYGYTF. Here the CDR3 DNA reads TGTGCCAGCAGCTCGGGACAGACTAACTATGGCTACACCTTC.

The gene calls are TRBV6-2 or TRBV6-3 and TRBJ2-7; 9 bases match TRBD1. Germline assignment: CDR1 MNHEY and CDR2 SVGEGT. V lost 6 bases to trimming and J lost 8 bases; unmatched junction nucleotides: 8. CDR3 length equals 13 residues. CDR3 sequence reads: CASSTGGGDKQYV. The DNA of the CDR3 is TGTGCCAGCAGCACAGGGGGCGGGGACAAGCAGTACGTC.

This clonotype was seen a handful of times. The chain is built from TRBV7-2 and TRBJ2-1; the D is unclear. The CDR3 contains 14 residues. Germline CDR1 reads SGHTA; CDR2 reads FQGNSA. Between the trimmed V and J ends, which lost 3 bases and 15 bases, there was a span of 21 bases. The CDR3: CASSFTGTATVGFF. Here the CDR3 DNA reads TGTGCCAGCAGCTTTACGGGTACGGCAACGGTAGGGTTCTTC.

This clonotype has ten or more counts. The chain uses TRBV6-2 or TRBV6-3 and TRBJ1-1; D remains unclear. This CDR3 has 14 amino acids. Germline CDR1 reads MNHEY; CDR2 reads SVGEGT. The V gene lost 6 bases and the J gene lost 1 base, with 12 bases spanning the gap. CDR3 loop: CASSDPGRNTEAFF. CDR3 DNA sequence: TGTGCCAGCAGCGACCCCGGGAGGAACACTGAAGCTTTCTTT.

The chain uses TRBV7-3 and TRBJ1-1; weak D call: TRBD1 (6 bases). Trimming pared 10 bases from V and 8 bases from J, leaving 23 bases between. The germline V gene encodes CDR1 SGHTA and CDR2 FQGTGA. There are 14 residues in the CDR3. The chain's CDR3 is CATKQSDSGLEAFF. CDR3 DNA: TGTGCCACCAAGCAGTCGGACAGCGGTCTCGAAGCTTTCTTT.

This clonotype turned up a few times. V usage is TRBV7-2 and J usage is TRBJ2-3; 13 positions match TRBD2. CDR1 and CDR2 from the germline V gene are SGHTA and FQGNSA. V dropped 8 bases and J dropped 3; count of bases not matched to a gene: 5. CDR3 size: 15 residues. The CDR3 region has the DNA TGTGCCAGCGGTACTAGCGGGGGGGGAACAGATACGCAGTATTTT. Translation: CASGTSGGGTDTQYF.

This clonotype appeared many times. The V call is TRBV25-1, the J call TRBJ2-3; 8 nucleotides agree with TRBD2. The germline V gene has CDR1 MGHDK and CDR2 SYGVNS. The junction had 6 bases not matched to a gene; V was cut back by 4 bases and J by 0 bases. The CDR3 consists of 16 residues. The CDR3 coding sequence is TGTGCCAGCAGTGTGCCGACTAGCGATAGCACAGATACGCAGTATTTT. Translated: CASSVPTSDSTDTQYF.

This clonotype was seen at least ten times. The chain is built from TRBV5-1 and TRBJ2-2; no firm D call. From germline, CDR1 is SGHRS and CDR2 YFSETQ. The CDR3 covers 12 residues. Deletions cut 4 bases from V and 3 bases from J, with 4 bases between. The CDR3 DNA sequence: TGCGCCAGCAGCCAGGACACCGGGGAGCTGTTTTTT. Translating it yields CASSQDTGELFF.